This TCR beta chain comes out of a study of T cell responses to AZD1222 COVID-19 vaccine. Germline CDR1 reads MNHEY; CDR2 reads SVGAGI. Trimming removed 7 bases from V and 2 bases from J, with 14 bases in between. The CDR3 covers 14 residues. Assay used: immunoSEQ multiplex PCR; TCRdb lists only in-frame clones, some missing. The sample lists approximately 50,000 clones, approximately 80% seen once, with just under 5% in the top ten. This clone was picked up a small number of times. This specimen was peripheral blood, taken 28 days after the second AZD1222 dose. The sequence derives from an adult who received the AZD1222 COVID-19 vaccine. The chain employs TRBV6-5 and TRBJ1-2, with D hard to call. DNA for the CDR3: TGTGCCAGCATCGTATCCGCGGCAAACTATGGCTACACCTTC. Residues: CASIVSAANYGYTF.